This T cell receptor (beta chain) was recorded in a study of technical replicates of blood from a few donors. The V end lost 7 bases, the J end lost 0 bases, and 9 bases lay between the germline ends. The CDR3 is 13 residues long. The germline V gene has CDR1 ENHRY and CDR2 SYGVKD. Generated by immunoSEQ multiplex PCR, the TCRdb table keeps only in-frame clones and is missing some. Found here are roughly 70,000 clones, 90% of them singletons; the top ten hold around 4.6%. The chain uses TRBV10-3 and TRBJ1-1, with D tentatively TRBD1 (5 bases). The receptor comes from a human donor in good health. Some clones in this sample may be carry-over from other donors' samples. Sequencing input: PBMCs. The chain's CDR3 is CAIKDRLNTEAFF. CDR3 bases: TGTGCCATCAAAGACAGACTGAACACTGAAGCTTTCTTT.